This TCR beta chain was captured in a study of T cell repertoires in cytomegalovirus infection. This clonotype was counted a few times. Germline CDR1 LNHNV, CDR2 YYDKDF (reference sequence). This CDR3 has 14 residues. Trimming took 0 bases from V and 7 from J, leaving 9 bases between them. TCRdb passed the reads through MiXCR, listing each CDR3 protein once. The profile shows roughly 190,000 distinct CDR3 sequences, approximately 9.6% of them singletons. The TCR comes from a human donor in good health (CMV status not recorded). Some clones in this sample may be carry-over from other donors' samples. Sequencing was carried out using PBMCs. V gene TRBV15 combines with J gene TRBJ1-4; D remains unclear. This chain's CDR3 is CATSRERAVEKLFF. The CDR3 DNA reads as TGTGCCACCAGCAGAGAACGGGCAGTTGAAAAACTGTTTTTT.